This is a list of T cell receptor beta chains from one sample in a study of vaccination and CD4 T cells after COVID-19. TCRdb fed the PCR reads into MiXCR, producing one record per CDR3 protein. The sample contains more than 15,000 distinct CDR3 sequences, roughly 76% of which appear only once. Which antigens these TCRs recognize remains unknown. Sequencing was done on a sample of CD4+ T cells from blood, cultured in vitro. These TCRs come from a human donor who had recovered from COVID-19. CDR3s leave out the opening cysteine and the closing phenylalanine or tryptophan.

v_gene: TRBV28; j_gene: TRBJ2-2; CDR3aa: ASSLFVLANTGELF
v_gene: TRBV24-1; j_gene: TRBJ1-5; CDR3aa: ATSDPGTFQPQH
v_gene: TRBV28; j_gene: TRBJ1-2; CDR3aa: ASSLTDGYT
v_gene: TRBV7-2; j_gene: TRBJ1-2; CDR3aa: ASGRSDRVGGYT
v_gene: TRBV27; j_gene: TRBJ2-7; CDR3aa: ASSPLAGGPYEQY
v_gene: TRBV7-2; j_gene: TRBJ2-2; CDR3aa: ASSIVQMMNTGELF
v_gene: TRBV6-1; j_gene: TRBJ1-2; CDR3aa: ASSPQENYGYT
v_gene: TRBV20-1; j_gene: TRBJ1-1; CDR3aa: SASRTGEISGAF
v_gene: TRBV20-1; j_gene: -; CDR3aa: SAREQSDYEQY
v_gene: TRBV29-1; j_gene: TRBJ1-1; CDR3aa: SAEDTHRGAF
v_gene: TRBV6-4; j_gene: TRBJ2-1; CDR3aa: ASSELAGGLNEQF
v_gene: TRBV6-1; j_gene: TRBJ2-7; CDR3aa: ASSETGTGLSTFYEQY
v_gene: TRBV2; j_gene: TRBJ1-5; CDR3aa: ASSRTGTNQPQH
v_gene: TRBV7-3; j_gene: TRBJ2-3; CDR3aa: ASSPTGCPSTDTQY
v_gene: TRBV6-1; j_gene: TRBJ1-2; CDR3aa: ASRPTGTGLGRYGYT
v_gene: TRBV29-1; j_gene: TRBJ2-7; CDR3aa: SATAIDLGGVI
v_gene: TRBV12-3/TRBV12-4; j_gene: TRBJ1-1; CDR3aa: ASEGSKGTEAF
v_gene: TRBV5-4; j_gene: TRBJ1-2; CDR3aa: ASSLDTLNGYT
v_gene: TRBV2; j_gene: TRBJ2-2; CDR3aa: ASTRGWGQGAHGELF
v_gene: TRBV24-1; j_gene: TRBJ2-3; CDR3aa: ATSDPRALGRTDTQY
v_gene: TRBV20-1; j_gene: TRBJ2-1; CDR3aa: SAERASGRNEQF
v_gene: TRBV19; j_gene: TRBJ1-5; CDR3aa: ASKGGNIPNQPQH
v_gene: TRBV2; j_gene: TRBJ1-5; CDR3aa: ASSARTGGFGNQPQH
v_gene: TRBV21-1; j_gene: TRBJ2-3; CDR3aa: ASSKVRRYTDTQY
v_gene: TRBV11-2; j_gene: TRBJ1-2; CDR3aa: ASSVDRQNGYT
v_gene: TRBV12-3/TRBV12-4; j_gene: TRBJ1-1; CDR3aa: ASSSVGGSAEAF
v_gene: TRBV28; j_gene: TRBJ1-5; CDR3aa: ASSLDSYQPQH
v_gene: TRBV27; j_gene: TRBJ2-5; CDR3aa: ASSRETSGQETQY
v_gene: TRBV12-5; j_gene: TRBJ2-7; CDR3aa: ASGLQGWNSDEQY
v_gene: TRBV6-4; j_gene: TRBJ1-5; CDR3aa: ASRSQCSNQPQH
v_gene: TRBV7-8; j_gene: TRBJ2-5; CDR3aa: ASSLLQGVLLQETQY
v_gene: TRBV6-5; j_gene: TRBJ2-5; CDR3aa: ASSYPGQGRETQY
v_gene: TRBV15; j_gene: TRBJ1-5; CDR3aa: ATSRSMRQGAFGNQPQH
v_gene: TRBV20-1; j_gene: TRBJ2-3; CDR3aa: SARELARALTDTQY
v_gene: TRBV7-2; j_gene: TRBJ1-5; CDR3aa: ASSLKGVGGNQPQH
v_gene: TRBV19; j_gene: TRBJ2-3; CDR3aa: ASTPLGLMDIGTQY
v_gene: TRBV7-2; j_gene: TRBJ2-1; CDR3aa: ASSLVSYEQF
v_gene: TRBV15; j_gene: TRBJ1-1; CDR3aa: ATSREATAGNTEAF
v_gene: TRBV24-1; j_gene: TRBJ2-3; CDR3aa: ATSDPPRDTQY
v_gene: TRBV21-1; j_gene: TRBJ2-1; CDR3aa: ASSIVAGGYNEQF
v_gene: TRBV27; j_gene: TRBJ1-2; CDR3aa: ASSLRRSYGYT
v_gene: TRBV6-2/TRBV6-3; j_gene: TRBJ2-3; CDR3aa: ASPAGPMGNTDTQY
v_gene: TRBV7-2; j_gene: TRBJ2-7; CDR3aa: ASSSFTGYEQY
v_gene: TRBV7-6; j_gene: TRBJ2-1; CDR3aa: ASSSDYARGEQF
v_gene: TRBV2; j_gene: TRBJ2-2; CDR3aa: ASRWTGTETGELF
v_gene: TRBV20-1; j_gene: TRBJ2-5; CDR3aa: SARPPRASQETQY
v_gene: TRBV6-2/TRBV6-3; j_gene: TRBJ2-7; CDR3aa: ASNPNRPYEQY
v_gene: TRBV11-2; j_gene: TRBJ2-7; CDR3aa: ASSLRRVEQY
v_gene: TRBV19; j_gene: TRBJ2-2; CDR3aa: ASSIAGATGELF